Presented here are 25 T cell receptor beta chains from one specimen sequenced in a study of tumor and adjacent non-tumor tissue in lung cancer. This sample's RNA came from whole unsorted tissue. Three rounds of nested PCR, following a modified ARM-PCR protocol, produced the TCRbeta library. TCRdb re-analysed the multiplex PCR reads in MiXCR, keeping a single row per CDR3 protein. This table has approximately 110,000 distinct CDR3 sequences, approximately 82% appearing once. Sample: lung tumor tissue. The receptors shown here come from a woman aged 55-70 years with non-small cell lung cancer.

About this clonotype itself: An end of the junction does not agree with germline; a read error may underlie this. This chain uses TRBV6-2 or TRBV6-3 with TRBJ2-2; the match to TRBD2 covers 9 bases. Germline V CDR1 and CDR2: MNHEY, SVGEGT. The CDR3 runs 17 residues. CDR3 sequence reads: CASNSHPSGANTGELIF. The CDR3 DNA sequence: TGTGCCAGCAACTCCCATCCTAGCGGGGCGAACACCGGGGAGCTGATTTTT.

The V gene is TRBV6-1, the J gene TRBJ1-5; D perhaps matches TRBD1 (6 bases). Trimming pared 6 bases from V and 11 bases from J, leaving 20 bases between. Looked up from germline, CDR1 is MNHNS and CDR2 is SASEGT. CDR3 length: 14 amino acids. CDR3 sequence reads: CASRSNRDGHSQHF. The CDR3 coding sequence is TGTGCCAGCAGAAGCAACAGGGACGGTCATTCCCAGCATTTT.

About this clonotype itself: This may come from a read error, since a much larger clone is one base off. This chain uses TRBV20-1 with TRBJ2-7; D remains unclear. The CDR3 covers 11 residues. Germline CDR1 is DFQATT and CDR2 is SNEGSKA (reference sequence). Here the CDR3 DNA reads TGCAGTGCTAGGGAGTACTACGAGAAGTACTTC. Its translation: CSAREYYEKYF.

A remark on this clonotype: The junction differs from germline at one of its ends, possibly a read error. This sequence joins TRBV11-2 and TRBJ2-7; D is possibly TRBD2 (6 bases). This CDR3 has 14 amino acids. Looked up from germline, CDR1 is SGHAT and CDR2 is FQNNGV. The CDR3 sequence: CASSWDSGGYEQHF. Here the CDR3 DNA reads TGTGCCAGTAGTTGGGATAGCGGAGGATACGAGCAGCACTTC.

About this clonotype: In this CDR3 the conserved last residue, phenylalanine or tryptophan, is missing, so a read error is likely. The chain has TRBV11-2 and TRBJ2-3; 11 nucleotides align to TRBD1. Per germline, CDR1 SGHAT and CDR2 FQNNGV. V trimming: 5 bases; J trimming: 12 bases; junction bases outside the gene matches: 13. The CDR3 sequence is 15 residues long. This CDR3 reads CASSLGTGGTVTQYV. CDR3 bases: TGTGCCAGCAGCCTAGGGACAGGGGGAACGGTTACCCAGTATGTT.

Concerning this clonotype itself: A read error may be the cause here, since a much bigger clone is one base away. Because the CDR3's place on the DNA is in doubt, the DNA is left out and the CDR3 is given as listed by TCRdb. This chain connects TRBV28 to TRBJ2-1; the table's D call, TRBD1, has no DNA check behind it. Germline V gives CDR1 MDHEN, CDR2 SYDVKM. The CDR3 extends over 18 residues, inclusive of both ends. This CDR3 reads CASSFAQGAIRSYNEKFF.

Turning to this clonotype: No conserved phenylalanine or tryptophan is present at the end of the CDR3, so a read error is the likely explanation. Because the CDR3's place on the DNA is in doubt, the DNA is left out and the CDR3 is given as listed by TCRdb. The chain combines TRBV11-1 with TRBJ1-2. Germline V lookup: CDR1 SGHAT, CDR2 FQDESV (reference sequence). The CDR3 comprises 13 residues, both ends counted. Here the CDR3 reads CASSESRYMANTL.

A remark on this clonotype: A read error may produce the germline difference seen at one junction end. V is TRBV5-6 and J is TRBJ2-2; no clear D. CDR1 is SGHDT, CDR2 YYEEEE, per germline. CDR3 length: 11 amino acids. The CDR3 is CASSSTRELFF. The CDR3 DNA follows: TGTGCCAGCAGTAGCACCAGGGAGCTGTTTTTT.

Concerning this clonotype itself: This may be a read error: a much more frequent sequence differs by one nucleotide. V is TRBV11-2 and J is TRBJ1-2; tentatively, D is TRBD1 (5 bases). The ends were cut back, 1 base at V and 6 bases at J, with 12 bases in the middle. CDR1 and CDR2 (germline): SGHAT, FQNNGV. The CDR3 length is 14 residues. Here the CDR3 DNA reads TGTGCCAGCAGCTTAGCAGGGAATCTAGATGGCTACACCTTC. The encoded protein is CASSLAGNLDGYTF. Full variable domain (missing parts from reference TRBV11-2 and TRBJ1-2): EAGVAQSPRYKIIEKRQSVAFWCNPISGHATLYWYQQILGQGPKLLIQFQNNGVVDDSQLPKDRFSAERLKGVDSTLKIQPAKLEDSAVYLCASSLAGNLDGYTFGSGTRLTVV.

This clonotype was observed a single time. The J gene is TRBJ1-5, the V gene TRBV10-2, with 8 bases that match TRBD1. The CDR3 is made up of 16 amino acids. The germline gives CDR1 WSHSY, CDR2 SAAADI. This CDR3 reads CVGSRQGAPTNQPQHF. The CDR3 DNA is TGCGTCGGCAGTAGGCAGGGGGCCCCAACTAATCAGCCCCAGCATTTT.

The chain is built from TRBV6-1 and TRBJ1-5; possible D gene TRBD1, 5 bases. Germline CDR1 reads MNHNS; CDR2 reads SASEGT. The germline V and J ends were trimmed by 10 bases and 7 bases, with 23 bases remaining between them. This CDR3 region has 15 residues. CDR3 sequence: CANSPETETSQPQHF. DNA for the CDR3: TGTGCCAACAGCCCTGAGACAGAGACGAGCCAGCCCCAGCATTTT.

The chain combines TRBV14 with TRBJ1-2, with 7 bases aligning to TRBD1. The V segment lost 6 bases and the J segment 7 bases; nucleotides outside the gene matches: 11. The CDR3 spans 14 residues. CDR1 SGHDN and CDR2 FVKESK come from the germline V gene. The CDR3 bases are TGTGCCAGCAGACAGGGGTCGGGCCCTGGTGGCTACACCTTC. Translation: CASRQGSGPGGYTF.

This chain joins TRBV5-1 and TRBJ1-2; no clear D gene. The CDR3 runs to 15 residues. The germline gives CDR1 SGHRS, CDR2 YFSETQ. V lost 0 bases and J lost 6, with 15 bases in between. The CDR3 DNA is TGCGCCAGCAGCTTGGCCGGGCCCCGGACGAATGGCTACACCTTC. It specifies CASSLAGPRTNGYTF.

This clonotype was observed once. Just one base apart from a much larger clone, this may be a read error. V usage is TRBV20-1 and J usage is TRBJ2-2, with D possibly matching TRBD2 (5 bases). The CDR3 is 13 residues long. Germline values: CDR1 DFQATT, CDR2 SNEGSKA (reference sequence). CDR3 bases: TGCAGTGCTAGTTCCGGTCGTCCCGGGGTGCTGTTTTTT. This sequence encodes CSASSGRPGVLFF.

Concerning this clonotype: One end of the junction does not line up with germline, which may come from a read error. The chain employs TRBV4-3 and TRBJ1-4; 7 nucleotides align to TRBD1. The CDR3 is 15 amino acids. From germline, CDR1 is LGHNA and CDR2 YSLEER. In DNA, the CDR3 is TGCACCAGCAGCCAAGCTGAGGACAGGAGGAGCGAACTGTTTTTT. Its translation is CTSSQAEDRRSELFF.

To note about this clonotype: A read error may produce the germline difference seen at one junction end. The rearrangement links TRBV10-3 to TRBJ2-7, with 8 bases fitting TRBD1. There are 15 residues in the CDR3. CDR1 and CDR2 from the germline V gene are ENHRY and SYGVKD. The CDR3 sequence is CAFSDQGARYGEQYF. For the CDR3, the DNA is TGTGCCTTCAGTGATCAGGGGGCCCGCTACGGGGAGCAGTACTTC.

About this clonotype itself: A read error may explain this, as a much larger clone is one base away. This rearrangement joins TRBV4-3 to TRBJ2-5; perhaps TRBD2 as D (5 bases). Trimming took 1 base from V and 5 from J, leaving 11 bases between them. The CDR3 totals 14 residues. The germline gives CDR1 LGHNA, CDR2 YSLEER. CDR3 DNA sequence: TGCGCCAGCAGCCAAGGAACGGGGAAGGAGACCCAGTACTTC. It translates to CASSQGTGKETQYF.

As concerns this clonotype: Since the CDR3 does not end with the conserved phenylalanine or tryptophan, this likely comes from a read error. The CDR3 sequence is CASSRPQVERIETQYS. CDR3 sequence (DNA): TGTGCCAGCAGCCGACCACAGGTCGAGAGGATAGAGACCCAGTACTCC. J is TRBJ2-5 and V is TRBV11-1; D is possibly TRBD1 (5 bases). The CDR3 is 16 amino acids. CDR1 is SGHAT, CDR2 FQDESV, per germline (reference sequence). The ends were cut back, 5 bases at V and 4 bases at J, with 20 bases in the middle.

Comment on this clonotype: A read error may produce the germline difference seen at one junction end. V is TRBV10-2 and J is TRBJ1-1, with TRBD1 as a possible D gene (5 bases). This CDR3 region has 12 residues. Germline-derived CDR1 and CDR2 are WSHSY and SAAADI. The CDR3 loop is CTSSGRGAEAFF. CDR3 bases: TGCACCAGCAGTGGCCGGGGGGCTGAAGCTTTCTTT.

In the case of this clonotype: A junction boundary mismatches the germline segment, possibly from a read error. V usage is TRBV20-1 and J usage is TRBJ1-6; 11 bases are a match to TRBD1. The CDR3 consists of 13 residues. The germline CDR1 and CDR2 sequences are DFQATT and SNEGSKA (reference sequence). The DNA of the CDR3 is TGCAATGCTAAGGGACAGGGGGATTCACCCATCCACTTT. Its protein is CNAKGQGDSPIHF.

Note on this clonotype: One end of the junction does not line up with germline, which may come from a read error. This sequence joins TRBV11-2 and TRBJ2-2, with 7 positions matching TRBD1. Germline V gene data show CDR1 as SGHAT and CDR2 as FQNNGV. The CDR3 sequence is 15 residues long. The CDR3 protein is CATSLQTGPTGELFF. CDR3 sequence (DNA): TGTGCCACCAGCTTACAGACAGGGCCCACCGGGGAGCTGTTTTTT.

The chain joins TRBV11-3 to TRBJ2-7; D remains ambiguous. Germline V gene sequence: CDR1 SGHNT, CDR2 YENEEA. V was shortened by 2 bases and J by 2 bases, with 10 bases between the two germline ends. The CDR3 covers 14 residues. CDR3 DNA sequence: TGTGCCAGCAGCTTATATACAGTAACCTACGAGCAGTACTTC. It codes for CASSLYTVTYEQYF.

V and J are TRBV4-2 and TRBJ2-3; TRBD2 agrees at 9 bases. Per germline, CDR1 LGHNA and CDR2 YNFKEQ. With 8 bases clipped from V and 8 bases from J, the junction kept 17 bases outside the gene matches. The CDR3 sequence is 16 residues long. The CDR3 sequence is CASCNGDSGGGVTQYF. The CDR3 region has the DNA TGTGCCAGCTGCAATGGGGATAGCGGGGGCGGGGTTACGCAGTATTTT.

With regard to this clonotype: Since the CDR3 does not end with the conserved phenylalanine or tryptophan, this likely comes from a read error. As DNA, the CDR3 is TGTGCTAGCAGACCGGGTAAGGGAGACATTCAGTACTTA. Its translation is CASRPGKGDIQYL. This rearrangement joins TRBV6-2 or TRBV6-3 to TRBJ2-4, with D possibly TRBD2 on 5 matching bases. Per germline, CDR1 MNHEY and CDR2 SVGEGT. CDR3 size: 13 residues.

Notes on this clonotype: A read error may explain this, as a much larger clone is one base away. This rearrangement joins TRBV4-1 to TRBJ2-7, with D perhaps TRBD2 (6 bases). The CDR3 spans 16 residues. Germline CDR1 reads MGHRA; CDR2 reads YSYEKL. As DNA, the CDR3 is TGCGCCAGCAGCCAAGATTCCGCGGGGCGCTCCTACGAGCATTACTTC. It is translated as CASSQDSAGRSYEHYF.